The 26 T cell receptor beta chains presented below share a single source sample, sequenced in a study of CD8+CD57+ T cells in acquired aplastic anemia. According to the study, genomic DNA was the template for TCR beta VDJ and CDR3 profiling. TCRdb reanalysed the reads using MiXCR and keeps one entry per CDR3 protein. The sample lists about 150,000 distinct CDR3 sequences, around two fifths occurring once. The specimen sequenced was sorted CD4+, CD8+, or CD8+CD57+ T cells (not recorded which) from PBMCs. All receptors come from a human donor in good health, serving as a control.

Notes on this clonotype: Being one base from a much bigger clone, this may be a read error. This sequence joins TRBV6-4 and TRBJ1-5, with D possibly being TRBD1 (5 bases). CDR1 is MRHNA, CDR2 SNTAGT, per germline. V was pared by 2 bases and J by 6 bases, with 8 bases between. The CDR3 extends over 13 amino acids. CDR3 DNA: TGTGCCAGCAGTGACGGGGCTGGTCAGCCCCAGCATTTT. This gives the protein CASSDGAGQPQHF.

The chain combines TRBV15 with TRBJ2-5; 8 bases are a match to TRBD2. The CDR3 extends over 17 amino acids. J gave up 0 bases and V 1 base, and 7 bases lay outside the gene matches. Germline CDR1 is LNHNV and CDR2 is YYDKDF (reference sequence). The CDR3 protein is CATSRVGRGDYQETQYF. CDR3 DNA sequence: TGTGCCACCAGCAGAGTGGGGCGGGGGGACTACCAAGAGACCCAGTACTTC.

This clonotype was detected ten times or more. The chain carries TRBV20-1 and TRBJ2-3; TRBD2 matches at 8 bases. The CDR3 has 15 amino acids. Germline V lookup: CDR1 DFQATT, CDR2 SNEGSKA (reference sequence). V trimming: 5 bases; J trimming: 0 bases; junction bases outside the gene matches: 7. In DNA form, the CDR3 reads TGCAGTGCTTCCACAAGCGGGAGAAGCACAGATACGCAGTATTTT. Its protein is CSASTSGRSTDTQYF.

This chain links TRBV5-6 with TRBJ1-1; no clear D gene. This CDR3 contains 13 residues. Per the germline V gene, CDR1 is SGHDT and CDR2 is YYEEEE. Trimming cost V 5 bases and J 1 base, with 9 bases left between them. The CDR3 reads CASSPTTNTEAFF. The CDR3 coding sequence is TGTGCCAGCAGTCCCACTACGAACACTGAAGCTTTCTTT.

The V and J genes are TRBV30 and TRBJ1-3; 7 bases fit TRBD1. CDR1 and CDR2 (germline): GTSNPN, SVGIG (reference sequence). V lost 2 bases and J lost 1; bases outside the gene matches: 5. CDR3 size: 15 residues. CDR3 loop: CAWSLGQTSGNTIYF. CDR3 sequence (DNA): TGTGCCTGGAGTTTGGGACAGACTTCTGGAAACACCATATATTTT.

This clonotype was picked up one time. This could be a read error, since a much larger clone is one nucleotide away. The CDR3 loop reads CGARKGGDETQYF. CDR3 in DNA: TGCGGTGCTAGGAAGGGGGGAGATGAGACCCAGTACTTC. The rearrangement joins TRBV20-1 to TRBJ2-5; D might be TRBD1 or TRBD2, each matching 6 bases. Germline V gene lookup returns CDR1 DFQATT and CDR2 SNEGSKA (reference sequence). The length of the CDR3 is 13 residues.

This clonotype was counted at least ten times. The CDR3 ends on some other residue instead of the conserved phenylalanine or tryptophan, so this is likely a read error. It is unclear where the CDR3 begins or ends on the DNA, so no DNA is shown, and the CDR3 is as TCRdb lists it. This sequence joins TRBV29-1 and TRBJ2-7; TRBD2 is the table's D call and was not checked against the DNA. The CDR3 has 10 residues if both end residues are counted. Germline lookup yields CDR1 SQVTM and CDR2 ANQGSEA. Here the CDR3 reads CSVEDRASLI.

There are many counts of this clonotype. The chain employs TRBV5-1 and TRBJ1-3; 9 positions match TRBD1. The V gene end was trimmed by 3 bases and the J gene end by 1 base; junction bases not matched to a gene: 2. The germline gives CDR1 SGHRS, CDR2 YFSETQ. This CDR3 contains 15 residues. The CDR3 loop reads CASSYGQGSGNTIYF. The DNA for the CDR3 is TGCGCCAGCAGCTACGGACAGGGGTCTGGAAACACCATATATTTT.

This clonotype was picked up many times. This chain uses TRBV7-9 with TRBJ1-4, with 9 nucleotides matching TRBD1. V shed 4 bases and J 10 bases; nucleotides not matched to a gene: 4. This CDR3 is built from 13 residues. Germline CDR1 SEHNR, CDR2 FQNEAQ (reference sequence). The CDR3, as DNA: TGTGCCAGCAGCTGGGGACAGGGTGGAAAACTGTTTTTT. It specifies CASSWGQGGKLFF.

A word on this clonotype: A much larger clone lies a single base off, so this may be a read error. The chain combines TRBV6-4 with TRBJ2-2; tentatively, D is TRBD1 (6 bases). V gave up 8 bases and J gave up 5 bases, with 12 bases separating them. Germline V lookup: CDR1 MRHNA, CDR2 SNTAGT. There are 13 residues in the CDR3. The CDR3 bases are TGTGCCAGCGGTGGGGACACGACCGGGGAGCTGTTTTTT. It is translated as CASGGDTTGELFF.

Details on this clonotype: This sequence may be a read error, since a much larger clone differs from it by one base. This chain links TRBV15 with TRBJ2-1; no definite D call. CDR3 length equals 14 residues. CDR1 and CDR2 (germline): LNHNV, YYDKDF (reference sequence). CDR3 residues: CTTSTAQACNEQFF. The DNA of the CDR3 is TGTACCACCAGCACGGCGCAGGCCTGCAATGAGCAGTTCTTC. Filled out from reference TRBV15 and TRBJ2-1, the complete variable domain reads DAMVIQNPRYQVTQFGKPVTLSCSQTLNHNVMYWYQQKSSQAPKLLFHYYDKDFNNEADTPDNFQSRRPNTSFCFLDIRSPGLGDTAMYLCTTSTAQACNEQFFGPGTRLTVL.

At least ten counts were recorded for this clonotype. The germline gene is not matched at one end of the junction; a read error may be the cause. The chain is built from TRBV28 and TRBJ2-3; no definite D call. Germline V lookup: CDR1 MDHEN, CDR2 SYDVKM. The CDR3 extends over 11 amino acids. The CDR3: CASSFGDTQYF. The CDR3 bases are TGCGCCAGCAGCTTCGGGGATACGCAGTATTTT.

This clonotype was counted many times. The rearrangement uses TRBV5-5 and TRBJ1-1, with TRBD1 as a possible D gene (5 bases). CDR1 SGHKS and CDR2 YYEKEE come from the germline V gene (reference sequence). This CDR3 spans 15 amino acids. With 3 bases removed from V and 1 base from J, the gap between germline ends came to 13 bases. CDR3 sequence reads: CASSSPKTANTEAFF. The CDR3 region has the DNA TGTGCCAGCAGCTCTCCTAAGACAGCGAACACTGAAGCTTTCTTT.

A remark on this clonotype: Relative to the germline gene, one junction end is altered; a read error may explain this. V gene TRBV24-1 combines with J gene TRBJ2-7; D gene uncertain. This CDR3 spans 9 amino acids. Germline V lookup: CDR1 KGHDR, CDR2 SFDVKD. As DNA, the CDR3 is TGCGCCCCCGCGTCCGAGCAGTACTTC. It codes for CAPASEQYF.

This clonotype was observed at least ten times. The chain is built from TRBV6-1 and TRBJ2-7; 7 nucleotides line up with TRBD1. The CDR3 spans 14 residues. In germline, CDR1 is MNHNS, CDR2 SASEGT. J gave up 2 bases and V 7 bases, and 8 bases lay outside the gene matches. The CDR3 region is CASKRDRATYEQYF. DNA for the CDR3: TGTGCCAGCAAAAGAGACAGGGCGACCTACGAGCAGTACTTC.

The chain uses TRBV15 and TRBJ2-1; tentative D call: TRBD2 (5 bases). The germline gives CDR1 LNHNV, CDR2 YYDKDF (reference sequence). This CDR3 has 14 amino acids. Deletions cut 0 bases from V and 15 bases from J, with 18 bases between. The CDR3 DNA is TGTGCCACCAGCAGAGATGTAGTGGACTCCTACGGGTTCTTC. It encodes CATSRDVVDSYGFF.

The rearrangement uses TRBV24-1 and TRBJ2-7, with D possibly being TRBD1 (6 bases). Trimming pared 5 bases from V and 5 bases from J, leaving 15 bases between. Germline CDR1 is KGHDR and CDR2 is SFDVKD. This CDR3 has 14 amino acids. CDR3 nucleotide sequence: TGTGCCACCAGTGCTCCGACAGGCCTCAACGAGCAGTACTTC. Its translation is CATSAPTGLNEQYF.

This chain links TRBV15 with TRBJ1-6; tentative D call: TRBD1 (6 bases). Germline V CDR1 and CDR2: LNHNV, YYDKDF (reference sequence). There are 14 residues in the CDR3. V was cut by 0 bases and J by 9 bases, with 9 bases left in between. For the CDR3, the DNA is TGTGCCACCAGCAGAGAACAGGGTACTTCACCCCTCCACTTT. Protein: CATSREQGTSPLHF.

This clonotype was observed many times. The CDR3 here is CSAKDVGGGKTQYF. Here the CDR3 DNA reads TGCAGTGCAAAGGACGTCGGAGGAGGGAAGACCCAGTACTTC. This chain joins TRBV20-1 and TRBJ2-5; weak D call: TRBD2 (6 bases). CDR1 is DFQATT and CDR2 is SNEGSKA in the germline V gene (reference sequence). CDR3 size: 14 residues. V lost 6 bases and J lost 6, with 20 bases in between.

This clonotype was detected ten times or more. This sequence joins TRBV5-5 and TRBJ2-3; D is uncertain. Trimming removed 4 bases from V and 3 bases from J, with 6 bases in between. The CDR3 totals 12 residues. Germline CDR1 reads SGHKS; CDR2 reads YYEKEE (reference sequence). The CDR3 sequence: CASSPGTDTQYF. The CDR3 nucleotides read TGTGCCAGCAGCCCTGGAACAGATACGCAGTATTTT.

This clonotype was seen repeatedly, ten times or more. The chain links TRBV24-1 to TRBJ2-7; TRBD1 is a possible D gene (6 bases). The V and J ends lost 4 bases and 2 bases respectively, with 14 bases between them. CDR1 and CDR2 from the germline V gene are KGHDR and SFDVKD. The CDR3 has 15 residues. The CDR3 protein is CATSDPGTPTYEQYF. As DNA, the CDR3 is TGTGCCACCAGTGACCCCGGGACACCCACCTACGAGCAGTACTTC.

This sequence joins TRBV7-9 and TRBJ1-2; 8 bases are shared with TRBD1. Trimming cost V 5 bases and J 3 bases; bases outside gene matches: 2. The CDR3 has 13 residues. Germline V gene sequence: CDR1 SEHNR, CDR2 FQNEAQ (reference sequence). CDR3 sequence: CASSQGAYYGYTF. As DNA, the CDR3 is TGTGCCAGCAGCCAGGGGGCTTACTATGGCTACACCTTC.

The chain links TRBV5-4 to TRBJ1-4; D is unresolved. With 4 bases removed from V and 3 bases from J, the gap between germline ends came to 7 bases. CDR3 length equals 13 residues. Germline loops: CDR1 SGHNT, CDR2 YYREEE (reference sequence). CDR3 sequence (DNA): TGTGCCAGCAGCCTTGCGCCTAATGAAAAACTGTTTTTT. Translating it yields CASSLAPNEKLFF.

In the case of this clonotype: This may be a read error: a much more frequent sequence differs by one nucleotide. V usage is TRBV3-1 and J usage is TRBJ1-2; the D is unclear. Germline CDR1 LGHDT, CDR2 YNNKEL (reference sequence). This CDR3 is 11 amino acids long. This CDR3 is CASSQARLYAF. CDR3 bases: TGTGCCAGCAGCCAAGCCCGGCTCTACGCCTTC.

As regards this clonotype: This may stem from a read error, because a much larger clone lies one nucleotide away. The rearrangement links TRBV5-4 to TRBJ2-7; a possible D gene is TRBD1 (5 bases). The germline gives CDR1 SGHNT, CDR2 YYREEE (reference sequence). This CDR3 spans 13 amino acids. Trimming cost V 3 bases and J 9 bases, with 16 bases left between them. CDR3 nucleotides: TGTGCCAGCAGCTCGGAGTCAGGGATTGGGCAGTACTTC. Translating it yields CASSSESGIGQYF. Supplemented by reference TRBV5-4 and TRBJ2-7, the full variable domain reads ETGVTQSPTHLIKTRGQQVTLRCSSQSGHNTVSWYQQALGQGPQFIFQYYREEENGRGNFPPRFSGLQFPNYSSELNVNALELDDSALYLCASSSESGIGQYFGPGTRLTVT.

V gene TRBV30 combines with J gene TRBJ1-1; D uncertain. The CDR3 has 14 amino acids. In germline, CDR1 is GTSNPN, CDR2 SVGIG (reference sequence). V was cut by 2 bases and J by 4 bases, with 14 bases left in between. CDR3 sequence (DNA): TGTGCCTGGAGTAGGGCTATAAGGAGCACTGAAGCTTTCTTT. Amino acids: CAWSRAIRSTEAFF.